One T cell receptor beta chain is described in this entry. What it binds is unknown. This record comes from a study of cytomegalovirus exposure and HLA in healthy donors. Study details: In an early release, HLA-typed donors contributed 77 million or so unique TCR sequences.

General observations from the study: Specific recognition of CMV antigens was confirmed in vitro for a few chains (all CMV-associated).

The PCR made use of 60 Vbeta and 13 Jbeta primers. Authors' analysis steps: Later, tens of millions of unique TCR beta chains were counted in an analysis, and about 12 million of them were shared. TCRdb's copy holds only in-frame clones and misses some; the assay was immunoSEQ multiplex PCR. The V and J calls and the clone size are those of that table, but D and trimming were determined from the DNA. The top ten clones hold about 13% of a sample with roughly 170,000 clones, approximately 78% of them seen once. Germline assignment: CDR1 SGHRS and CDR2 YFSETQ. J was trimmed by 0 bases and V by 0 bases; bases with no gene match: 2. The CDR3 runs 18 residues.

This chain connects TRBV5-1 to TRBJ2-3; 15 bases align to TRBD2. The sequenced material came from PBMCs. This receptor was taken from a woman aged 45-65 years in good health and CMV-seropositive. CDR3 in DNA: TGCGCCAGCAGCTTGGGGGGACTAGCGGGGGGCAGCACAGATACGCAGTATTTT. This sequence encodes CASSLGGLAGGSTDTQYF.